The 26 T cell receptor beta chains presented below share a single source sample, sequenced in a study of T cell changes during pregnancy in multiple sclerosis. Method: immunoSEQ multiplex PCR; TCRdb's copy keeps in-frame clones and lacks some. The sample gives over 85,000 clones, about nine tenths of which show up once; about 1.7% is in the top ten. Sequences were derived from peripheral blood, sampled after pregnancy. The receptors shown here come from a female donor in good health, enrolled as a control in a pregnancy study.

The chain has TRBV28 and TRBJ2-1; no firm D call. Germline-derived CDR1 and CDR2 are MDHEN and SYDVKM. The length of the CDR3 is 15 residues. Trimming took 5 bases from V and 6 from J, leaving 17 bases between them. CDR3 in DNA: TGTGCCAGCAGTAATGGGCCTCTGGGCCTCAATGAGCAGTTCTTC. Protein: CASSNGPLGLNEQFF.

The chain combines TRBV9 with TRBJ2-7; D is perhaps TRBD2 (5 bases). This CDR3 has 15 amino acids. V was trimmed by 1 base and J by 3 bases, leaving 14 bases between them. Germline CDR1 and CDR2: SGDLS and YYNGEE. CDR3 protein: CASSVQSGRGYEQYF. The DNA of the CDR3 is TGTGCCAGCAGCGTACAAAGTGGACGGGGCTACGAGCAGTACTTC.

The chain combines TRBV7-3 with TRBJ2-5; 7 nucleotides match TRBD2. J gave up 5 bases and V 5 bases, and 8 bases lay outside the gene matches. This CDR3 spans 14 amino acids. CDR1 and CDR2 from the germline V gene are SGHTA and FQGTGA. This CDR3 reads CASSPQTSWETQYF. DNA of the CDR3: TGTGCCAGCAGCCCCCAGACTAGCTGGGAGACCCAGTACTTC.

This chain uses TRBV10-3 with TRBJ1-5; 7 nucleotides line up with TRBD1. The CDR3 runs to 14 residues. The germline V gene has CDR1 ENHRY and CDR2 SYGVKD. The V gene end was trimmed by 0 bases and the J gene end by 4 bases; junction bases not matched to a gene: 0. CDR3 sequence: CAISESTGNQPQHF. The CDR3 coding sequence is TGTGCCATCAGTGAGTCGACAGGGAATCAGCCCCAGCATTTT.

In this sample, this clone turned up once. The V call is TRBV2, the J call TRBJ1-2; no reliable D call. There are 14 residues in the CDR3. The V end lost 7 bases, the J end lost 7 bases, and 19 bases lay between the germline ends. Germline lookup yields CDR1 SNHLY and CDR2 FYNNEI. The CDR3 sequence: CASTEGRLNGGYTF. CDR3 sequence (DNA): TGTGCCAGCACCGAGGGTAGGCTTAATGGTGGCTACACCTTC.

This chain joins TRBV10-3 and TRBJ2-3, with TRBD2 identical over 10 bases. The CDR3 extends over 14 amino acids. Germline lookup yields CDR1 ENHRY and CDR2 SYGVKD. V lost 6 bases to trimming and J lost 4 bases; unmatched junction nucleotides: 4. This CDR3 reads CAIRSGGASDTQYF. The CDR3 DNA is TGTGCCATCAGAAGCGGGGGGGCATCAGATACGCAGTATTTT.

The V gene is TRBV9, the J gene TRBJ2-3; 7 bases map to TRBD2. V was pared by 5 bases and J by 0 bases, with 3 bases of the junction left unmatched. The V gene's germline CDR1 is SGDLS and CDR2 YYNGEE. The CDR3 is 14 residues long. The CDR3 region is CASSFGGSTDTQYF. In nucleotides, the CDR3 is TGTGCCAGCAGTTTCGGGGGGAGCACAGATACGCAGTATTTT.

The V call is TRBV12-5, the J call TRBJ1-5, with a tentative D call TRBD1 (5 bases). CDR3 size: 13 residues. Trimming stripped 8 bases from V and 6 bases from J, with 14 bases between. Looked up from germline, CDR1 is LGHNT and CDR2 is FRNRAP. CDR3 region: CASTTEGPQPQHF. The CDR3 DNA reads as TGTGCTAGTACAACGGAGGGACCTCAGCCCCAGCATTTT.

This chain joins TRBV7-3 and TRBJ1-1; 9 bases are shared with TRBD1. The CDR3 covers 17 residues. Germline V gives CDR1 SGHTA, CDR2 FQGTGA. V was clipped by 5 bases and J by 0 bases; unmatched bases: 10. The CDR3 sequence: CASSPSGTGRMNTEAFF. CDR3 DNA sequence: TGTGCCAGCAGCCCTTCCGGGACAGGGCGCATGAACACTGAAGCTTTCTTT.

The chain recombines TRBV7-2 with TRBJ2-3; D gene unclear. From germline, CDR1 is SGHTA and CDR2 FQGNSA. The V and J ends lost 3 bases and 2 bases respectively, with 12 bases between them. CDR3 size: 15 residues. CDR3 sequence reads: CASSFLGGNTDTQYF. The CDR3, as DNA: TGTGCCAGCAGCTTTCTCGGCGGAAACACAGATACGCAGTATTTT.

V is TRBV4-3 and J is TRBJ2-6; D is perhaps TRBD1 (5 bases). V was pared by 0 bases and J by 4 bases, with 10 bases between. CDR1 and CDR2 (germline): LGHNA, YSLEER. The CDR3 contains 16 residues. The CDR3 coding sequence is TGCGCCAGCAGCCAAGATCAAGGGGCCGGGGCCAACGTCCTGACTTTC. Translating gives CASSQDQGAGANVLTF.

The V gene is TRBV28, the J gene TRBJ1-2; TRBD1 is a possible D gene (6 bases). This CDR3 spans 14 amino acids. The ends were cut back, 3 bases at V and 7 bases at J, with 15 bases in the middle. Germline V lookup: CDR1 MDHEN, CDR2 SYDVKM. Here the CDR3 reads CASSFPGGRSGYTF. CDR3 DNA: TGTGCCAGCAGTTTCCCGGGGGGGCGTTCTGGCTACACCTTC.

The genes are TRBV28 and TRBJ2-7, with D uncertain. Trimming removed 5 bases from V and 3 bases from J, with 5 bases in between. Per germline, CDR1 MDHEN and CDR2 SYDVKM. The length of the CDR3 is 11 residues. CDR3 residues: CASSGIYEQYF. CDR3 nucleotide sequence: TGTGCCAGCAGTGGCATCTACGAGCAGTACTTC.

The chain couples TRBV4-2 to TRBJ1-1; maybe TRBD1 (5 bases). The V gene lost 1 base and the J gene lost 0 bases, with 15 bases spanning the gap. From germline, CDR1 is LGHNA and CDR2 YNFKEQ. The CDR3 totals 17 residues. The CDR3 DNA sequence: TGTGCCAGCAGCCAAGCTACTCCAGGGTTAATGAACACTGAAGCTTTCTTT. Protein sequence: CASSQATPGLMNTEAFF.

The chain couples TRBV6-5 to TRBJ1-2; D is possibly TRBD1 (6 bases). The CDR3 consists of 13 residues. Germline CDR1 and CDR2: MNHEY and SVGAGI. V was cut by 7 bases and J by 6 bases, with 15 bases left in between. The CDR3 DNA sequence: TGTGCCAGCACGGGGACACTCTACGATGGCTACACCTTC. This translates into CASTGTLYDGYTF.

The chain combines TRBV5-6 with TRBJ1-3, with 7 nucleotides matching TRBD1. Germline V gene sequence: CDR1 SGHDT, CDR2 YYEEEE. This CDR3 contains 15 residues. Losses at the gene ends were 4 bases for V and 4 bases for J; bases not matched to a gene: 8. CDR3 residues: CASSTMDRRGNTIYF. DNA of the CDR3: TGTGCCAGCAGCACGATGGACAGGCGGGGAAACACCATATATTTT.

The chain uses TRBV27 and TRBJ2-7; D may be TRBD1 (6 bases). Germline CDR1 is MNHEY and CDR2 is SMNVEV (reference sequence). The CDR3 length is 15 residues. The V end lost 5 bases, the J end lost 5 bases, and 19 bases lay between the germline ends. The CDR3 here is CASSPYRVRMDEQYF. CDR3 nucleotide sequence: TGTGCCAGCAGTCCCTACAGGGTAAGAATGGACGAGCAGTACTTC.

The rearrangement joins TRBV9 to TRBJ2-2; 15 positions match TRBD2. Germline V gives CDR1 SGDLS, CDR2 YYNGEE. CDR3 length: 15 amino acids. The trim removed 4 bases at V and 13 bases at J, leaving 8 bases unmatched. The DNA for the CDR3 is TGTGCCAGCAGCATCAGGACTAGCGGGGGGGCCAGGCTGTTTTTT. This gives the protein CASSIRTSGGARLFF.

The J gene is TRBJ1-4, the V gene TRBV5-6; 9 bases line up with TRBD1. J was trimmed by 5 bases and V by 3 bases; bases with no gene match: 11. The CDR3 loop spans 17 amino acids. Germline assignment: CDR1 SGHDT and CDR2 YYEEEE. The CDR3 here is CASSYYRDRDRNEKLFF. The CDR3 DNA reads as TGTGCCAGCAGCTACTACCGGGACAGGGACCGGAATGAAAAACTGTTTTTT.

This sequence joins TRBV30 and TRBJ2-1, with no clear D. Germline CDR1 reads GTSNPN; CDR2 reads SVGIG (reference sequence). The V gene lost 2 bases and the J gene lost 7 bases, with 6 bases spanning the gap. This CDR3 is 11 amino acids long. The CDR3 region has the DNA TGTGCCTGGAGTACGGGTAATGAGCAGTTCTTC. Protein sequence: CAWSTGNEQFF.

The J gene is TRBJ2-7, the V gene TRBV7-9, with 8 bases fitting TRBD1. The CDR3 loop spans 15 amino acids. CDR1 and CDR2 from the germline V gene are SEHNR and FQNEAQ (reference sequence). V shed 4 bases, J shed 2 bases, and the junction held 7 bases outside the gene matches. The CDR3 nucleotides read TGTGCCAGCAGCTCTGACAGGGGCTACCCCTACGAGCAGTACTTC. Translated, it gives CASSSDRGYPYEQYF.

The chain is built from TRBV5-5 and TRBJ2-2, with D perhaps matching TRBD1 (5 bases). The CDR3 is 15 amino acids. V was shortened by 1 base and J by 4 bases, with 11 bases between the two germline ends. The V gene's germline CDR1 is SGHKS and CDR2 YYEKEE (reference sequence). The CDR3 region has the DNA TGTGCCAGCAGCTTGAGGGGCCATTTCACCGGGGAGCTGTTTTTT. This translates into CASSLRGHFTGELFF.

J is TRBJ1-2 and V is TRBV27, with D tentatively TRBD1 (5 bases). Germline V gene sequence: CDR1 MNHEY, CDR2 SMNVEV (reference sequence). The V gene lost 2 bases and the J gene lost 2 bases, with 15 bases spanning the gap. This CDR3 is 16 amino acids long. The CDR3 region is CASSLRVGRANYGYTF. Written as DNA, the CDR3 is TGTGCCAGCAGTTTAAGGGTGGGCAGGGCGAACTATGGCTACACCTTC.

This chain connects TRBV30 to TRBJ1-2; D uncertain. There are 11 residues in the CDR3. Germline V CDR1 and CDR2: GTSNPN, SVGIG (reference sequence). The germline V and J ends were trimmed by 5 bases and 3 bases, with 7 bases remaining between them. CDR3: CAWHMDYGYTF. The CDR3 nucleotides read TGTGCCTGGCACATGGACTATGGCTACACCTTC.

The chain links TRBV7-9 to TRBJ1-3; weak D call: TRBD1 (5 bases). The CDR3 totals 14 residues. Trimming took off 3 bases at V and 2 bases at J, with 8 bases between the two ends. Per the germline V gene, CDR1 is SEHNR and CDR2 is FQNEAQ (reference sequence). Written as DNA, the CDR3 is TGTGCCAGCAGCTTCTCAGGGACTGGAAACACCATATATTTT. This codes for CASSFSGTGNTIYF.

The rearrangement uses TRBV11-3 and TRBJ1-6, with 8 bases that match TRBD1. The CDR3 totals 16 residues. The J segment lost 9 bases and the V segment lost 8 bases, leaving 15 bases of the junction unmatched. Per germline, CDR1 SGHNT and CDR2 YENEEA. CDR3 coding DNA: TGTGCCAGCGGGGTGCGGGCAGGGGGCCGAGGTTCACCCCTCCACTTT. It codes for CASGVRAGGRGSPLHF.